This TCR beta chain stems from a study of identical twins. TCRdb independently ran MiXCR on the 5' RACE reads; one entry per CDR3 protein. The table includes under 300,000 distinct CDR3 sequences, 5% to 7% detected once. This clonotype was seen once. V lost 1 base, J lost 3 bases, and 12 bases lay in between. There are 15 residues in the CDR3. Germline CDR1 reads MGHRA; CDR2 reads YSYEKL. Another study also made use of these data, one on T cells expressing NK-cell markers. As that report states: The authors sequenced eight donors, of whom seven were HCMV-seropositive and one was seronegative. Topping the CD3+CD56-NKG2C+ fraction as well were these clonotypes, in a few donors.

This sequence originates from a woman between 18 and 30 years old in good health. This chain uses TRBV4-1 with TRBJ2-5; weak D call: TRBD2 (6 bases). The sequenced sample consisted of CD8+ T cells sorted from blood. CDR3 in DNA: TGCGCCAGCAGCCAAGGTCTGACTAGTGAAGAGACCCAGTACTTC. Translation gives CASSQGLTSEETQYF.